Sequencing of this TCR beta chain was carried out in a study of blood T cell repertoires in COVID-19. Study in general: The United States, Italy and Spain provided the acute and convalescent COVID-19 samples.

Methods used by the authors: Reference gene primer amplification gave nucleated cell count estimates. Clones were read by immunoSEQ multiplex PCR, and TCRdb kept only the in-frame ones, dropping some. The V and J calls and the clone size are those of that table, but D and trimming were determined from the DNA. The table includes a few hundred thousand clones, 84% detected once. Germline V gives CDR1 SQVTM, CDR2 ANQGSEA. The CDR3 extends over 16 amino acids. With 8 bases removed from V and 0 bases from J, the gap between germline ends came to 17 bases. This sequence joins TRBV29-1 and TRBJ2-6, with D perhaps TRBD2 (7 bases). The sequenced material came from peripheral blood. The origin of this receptor is a human donor in a cohort sampled during active COVID-19. The CDR3 reads CSLPKGGGSGANVLTF. CDR3 in DNA: TGCAGCCTCCCGAAGGGGGGGGGCTCTGGGGCCAACGTCCTGACTTTC.